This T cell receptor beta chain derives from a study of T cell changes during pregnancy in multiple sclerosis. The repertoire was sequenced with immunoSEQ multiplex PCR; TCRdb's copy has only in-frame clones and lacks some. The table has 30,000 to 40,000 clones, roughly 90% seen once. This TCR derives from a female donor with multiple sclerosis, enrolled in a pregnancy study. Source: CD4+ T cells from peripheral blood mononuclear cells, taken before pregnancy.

The CDR3, as DNA: TGTGCCAGCTCACCGGGACAGCGGGGAAACACCATATATTTT. It translates to CASSPGQRGNTIYF. V usage is TRBV18 and J usage is TRBJ1-3; TRBD1 aligns across 7 bases. This CDR3 spans 14 amino acids. Trimming removed 3 bases from V and 4 bases from J; junction bases left unmatched: 3. From germline, CDR1 is KGHSH and CDR2 LQKENI.